These 18 T cell receptor beta chains were all obtained from the same sample, sequenced in a study of STAT5B mutations in CD4+ large granular lymphocyte leukemia. Using immunoSEQ multiplex PCR, the repertoire was profiled, and TCRdb retains in-frame clones only, with some absent. The data show about 30,000 clones, around 82% seen once. The sample comprised CD4+ T cells from blood buffy coats. The receptor set was obtained from a human donor in good health.

V gene TRBV5-8 combines with J gene TRBJ2-1; D possibly corresponds to TRBD2 (6 bases). Trimming cost V 2 bases and J 6 bases, with 12 bases left between them. Germline-derived CDR1 and CDR2 are SGHTS and YDEGEE. This CDR3 has 14 residues. The CDR3 bases are TGTGCCAGCAGCTTAAGACTAGTCCCCAATGAGCAGTTCTTC. This encodes CASSLRLVPNEQFF.

V gene TRBV28 combines with J gene TRBJ2-3; 13 positions agree with TRBD2. The CDR3 length is 18 residues. Germline V gene sequence: CDR1 MDHEN, CDR2 SYDVKM. The J segment lost 3 bases and the V segment lost 4 bases, leaving 10 bases of the junction unmatched. The CDR3 DNA reads TGTGCCAGCAGTTATACTAGCGGGAGGGCCGGGTGGACAGATACGCAGTATTTT. It translates to CASSYTSGRAGWTDTQYF.

This clone was seen more than once but under ten times. In DNA form, the CDR3 reads TGTGCCAGCAGCCGAGGACAGGGAGGAGGGGAGACCCAGTACTTC. Its protein product is CASSRGQGGGETQYF. The chain is built from TRBV7-2 and TRBJ2-5, with 8 bases that match TRBD1. The CDR3 is 15 residues long. V lost 5 bases to trimming and J lost 5 bases; unmatched junction nucleotides: 10. The germline CDR1 and CDR2 sequences are SGHTA and FQGNSA.

The chain carries TRBV11-2 and TRBJ1-2, with TRBD1 identical over 7 bases. The germline V gene encodes CDR1 SGHAT and CDR2 FQNNGV. The CDR3 loop spans 14 amino acids. Germline trimming cut 5 bases from V and 7 bases from J; bases unmatched to any gene: 10. In DNA form, the CDR3 reads TGTGCCAGCAGCCCCGACAGGGTTCAAGGTGGCTACACCTTC. This encodes CASSPDRVQGGYTF.

This chain connects TRBV6-1 to TRBJ1-5, with D unclear. Per germline, CDR1 MNHNS and CDR2 SASEGT. V dropped 3 bases and J dropped 0 bases, with 15 bases sitting between them. This CDR3 is built from 17 residues. The CDR3 DNA sequence: TGTGCCAGCAGTGATTTAGCCCCCTCGTATAGCAATCAGCCCCAGCATTTT. This translates into CASSDLAPSYSNQPQHF.

The rearrangement links TRBV7-2 to TRBJ2-5; TRBD1 aligns across 7 bases. The J call may be wrong; the DNA end is better matched by TRBJ2-7. Per germline, CDR1 SGHTA and CDR2 FQGNSA. CDR3 length: 12 residues. The CDR3 reads CASSVQGYEQYF. CDR3 DNA: TGTGCCAGCAGTGTACAGGGGTACGAGCAGTACTTC.

The rearrangement joins TRBV4-1 to TRBJ1-4, with TRBD1 matching 9 bases. The V segment lost 3 bases and the J segment 6 bases; nucleotides outside the gene matches: 8. This CDR3 contains 16 residues. Germline V gives CDR1 MGHRA, CDR2 YSYEKL. CDR3 sequence: CASSHSGTGMDEKLFF. CDR3 bases: TGCGCCAGCAGCCACTCCGGGACAGGGATGGATGAAAAACTGTTTTTT.

The rearrangement joins TRBV6-5 to TRBJ1-4; D uncertain. Trimming took 6 bases from V and 7 from J, leaving 15 bases between them. There are 14 residues in the CDR3. Germline V gives CDR1 MNHEY, CDR2 SVGAGI. The CDR3 nucleotides read TGTGCCAGCAGCCCTAGGGCGGGGAGTGAAAAACTGTTTTTT. The encoded protein is CASSPRAGSEKLFF.

The chain has TRBV4-1 and TRBJ2-3; tentative D call: TRBD2 (6 bases). The ends were cut back, 3 bases at V and 1 base at J, with 17 bases in the middle. Germline V gene data show CDR1 as MGHRA and CDR2 as YSYEKL. This CDR3 has 17 residues. For the CDR3, the DNA is TGCGCCAGCAGCCACGCGGGGAGGTTAGACCGCACAGATACGCAGTATTTT. It specifies CASSHAGRLDRTDTQYF.

The chain carries TRBV25-1 and TRBJ2-7; D perhaps matches TRBD1 (5 bases). V gave up 1 base and J gave up 0 bases, with 7 bases separating them. CDR3 length equals 14 residues. CDR1 and CDR2 (germline): MGHDK, SYGVNS. As DNA, the CDR3 is TGTGCCAGCAGTGAATGGGGCACCTCCTACGAGCAGTACTTC. Its translation: CASSEWGTSYEQYF.

The V gene is TRBV6-5, the J gene TRBJ2-2; D is ambiguous. Trimming took 2 bases from V and 5 from J, leaving 6 bases between them. The CDR3 has 13 residues. Germline values: CDR1 MNHEY, CDR2 SVGAGI. CDR3 region: CASSYPSTGELFF. CDR3 sequence (DNA): TGTGCCAGCAGTTACCCTAGTACCGGGGAGCTGTTTTTT.

The chain is built from TRBV4-1 and TRBJ1-2, with D possibly TRBD1 on 5 matching bases. The CDR3 covers 17 residues. Trimming took off 3 bases at V and 1 base at J, with 18 bases between the two ends. Germline CDR1 and CDR2: MGHRA and YSYEKL. The CDR3 spells CASSQDHSGTGNYGYTF. In nucleotides, the CDR3 is TGCGCCAGCAGCCAGGACCACTCCGGGACGGGTAACTATGGCTACACCTTC.

This clone came up once. This chain connects TRBV5-1 to TRBJ2-3; possible D gene TRBD1, 5 bases. The germline V gene encodes CDR1 SGHRS and CDR2 YFSETQ. The CDR3 runs to 14 residues. V gave up 4 bases and J gave up 2 bases, with 11 bases separating them. The CDR3 is CASSRSGITDTQYF. The CDR3 DNA sequence: TGCGCCAGCAGCCGTTCAGGGATCACAGATACGCAGTATTTT.

The V gene is TRBV7-2, the J gene TRBJ1-4, with TRBD1 as a possible D gene (6 bases). Trimming took 1 base from V and 11 from J, leaving 20 bases between them. The CDR3 loop spans 16 amino acids. CDR1 is SGHTA and CDR2 is FQGNSA in the germline V gene. The CDR3 reads CASSLEGGSLMSKLFF. The DNA of the CDR3 is TGTGCCAGCAGCTTAGAAGGGGGATCCCTAATGAGCAAACTGTTTTTT.

V usage is TRBV19 and J usage is TRBJ2-3; D may be TRBD2 (5 bases). Trimming cost V 7 bases and J 7 bases, with 18 bases left between them. CDR1 is LNHDA, CDR2 SQIVND, per germline (reference sequence). The CDR3 covers 14 residues. Here the CDR3 reads CASTYSSNGNTQYF. The CDR3, as DNA: TGTGCCAGTACCTACAGCTCAAACGGGAATACGCAGTATTTT.

The CDR3 sequence: CASSEGNLGKLFF. In DNA, the CDR3 is TGTGCCAGCAGTGAGGGTAACTTAGGAAAACTGTTTTTT. This chain joins TRBV6-1 and TRBJ1-4, with D unclear. The CDR3 sequence is 13 residues long. Germline loops: CDR1 MNHNS, CDR2 SASEGT. The V and J ends lost 3 bases and 10 bases respectively, with 12 bases between them.

The chain joins TRBV18 to TRBJ2-2, with 7 bases lining up with TRBD2. Losses at the gene ends were 5 bases for V and 6 bases for J; bases not matched to a gene: 9. The length of the CDR3 is 15 residues. Germline lookup yields CDR1 KGHSH and CDR2 LQKENI. CDR3 bases: TGTGCCAGCTCATCCGGACTAGGGGAGGCCGGGGAGCTGTTTTTT. Its translation: CASSSGLGEAGELFF.

The rearrangement uses TRBV18 and TRBJ2-3, with D possibly TRBD2 on 6 matching bases. This CDR3 comprises 15 residues. Trimming stripped 0 bases from V and 2 bases from J, with 9 bases between. Germline V lookup: CDR1 KGHSH, CDR2 LQKENI. The CDR3 bases are TGTGCCAGCTCACCACCGGGGGGTTACACAGATACGCAGTATTTT. It is translated as CASSPPGGYTDTQYF. Using reference TRBV18 and TRBJ2-3 for the parts outside the CDR3, the full variable domain is NAGVMQNPRHLVRRRGQEARLRCSPMKGHSHVYWYRQLPEEGLKFMVYLQKENIIDESGMPKERFSAEFPKEGPSILRIQQVVRGDSAAYFCASSPPGGYTDTQYFGPGTRLTVL.